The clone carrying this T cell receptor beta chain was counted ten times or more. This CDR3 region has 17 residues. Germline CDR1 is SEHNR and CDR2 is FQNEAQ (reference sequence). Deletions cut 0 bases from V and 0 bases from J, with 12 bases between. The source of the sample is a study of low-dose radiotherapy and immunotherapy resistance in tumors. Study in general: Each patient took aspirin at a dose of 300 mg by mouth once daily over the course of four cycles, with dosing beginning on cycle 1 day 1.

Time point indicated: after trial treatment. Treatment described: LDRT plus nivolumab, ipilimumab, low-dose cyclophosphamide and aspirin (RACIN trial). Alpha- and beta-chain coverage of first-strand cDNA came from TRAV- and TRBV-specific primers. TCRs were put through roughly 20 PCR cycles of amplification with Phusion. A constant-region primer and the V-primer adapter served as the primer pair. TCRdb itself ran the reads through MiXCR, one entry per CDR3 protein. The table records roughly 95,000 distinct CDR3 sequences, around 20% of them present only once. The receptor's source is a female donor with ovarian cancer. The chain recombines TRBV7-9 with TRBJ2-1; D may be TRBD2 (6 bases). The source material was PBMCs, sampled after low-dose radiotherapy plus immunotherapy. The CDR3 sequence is CASSLARLASSYNEQFF. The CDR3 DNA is TGTGCCAGCAGCTTAGCGCGGCTAGCGTCCTCCTACAATGAGCAGTTCTTC.